One and the same sample provided the 3 T cell receptor beta chains below, sequenced in a study of PD-1 blockade in classical Hodgkin lymphoma. Sequencing was performed with immunoSEQ multiplex PCR; in TCRdb, only in-frame clones are kept and a portion is missing. Found here are tens of thousands of clones, about nine tenths of them singletons; the top ten hold 9% to 10%. Exposure to brentuximab vedotin varied, and each patient had relapsed following autologous stem cell transplantation. The sequencing used peripheral blood mononuclear cells (PBMCs), collected at baseline. The receptors were gathered from a human donor with classical Hodgkin lymphoma.

The gene calls are TRBV4-1 and TRBJ1-6, with D perhaps TRBD1 (6 bases). The CDR3 length is 14 residues. In germline, CDR1 is MGHRA, CDR2 YSYEKL. Trimming took 3 bases from V and 6 from J, leaving 9 bases between them. The CDR3 protein is CASSQGQINSPLHF. The CDR3 region has the DNA TGCGCCAGCAGCCAGGGACAAATTAATTCACCCCTCCACTTT.

The chain has TRBV15 and TRBJ2-5; 11 bases fit TRBD2. V dropped 5 bases and J dropped 5; count of bases not matched to a gene: 13. The CDR3 loop spans 17 amino acids. Germline values: CDR1 LNHNV, CDR2 YYDKDF (reference sequence). CDR3 in amino acids: CATSVSLGTSGEETQYF. In nucleotides, the CDR3 is TGTGCCACCAGCGTAAGCCTTGGGACTAGCGGTGAGGAGACCCAGTACTTC.

This clone was picked up one time. The chain carries TRBV4-1 and TRBJ2-1; 11 bases map to TRBD2. Germline CDR1 and CDR2: MGHRA and YSYEKL. Trimming at V came to 0 bases and at J to 8 bases, leaving 12 bases not matched to a gene. There are 18 residues in the CDR3. CDR3 loop: CASSQDPPTSGSFYEQFF. The CDR3, as DNA: TGCGCCAGCAGCCAAGATCCCCCCACTAGCGGGAGTTTCTATGAGCAGTTCTTC.